These 28 T cell receptor beta chains came from one sample sequenced in a study of T cells after somatic rescue of genetic block. The data were produced by immunoSEQ multiplex PCR, yet TCRdb's version contains in-frame clones alone and is incomplete. The sample holds approximately 14,000 clones, less than 85% seen once. The sample taken for sequencing was peripheral blood mononuclear cells (PBMCs). The receptors were sampled from a man aged 18 to 35.

The CDR3 DNA follows: TGCGCCAGCAGCTTTGGAGGGAACAATGAGCAGTTCTTC. Translating it yields CASSFGGNNEQFF. This sequence joins TRBV5-1 and TRBJ2-1; maybe TRBD2 (6 bases). The CDR3 loop spans 13 amino acids. Germline V lookup: CDR1 SGHRS, CDR2 YFSETQ. The ends were cut back, 2 bases at V and 5 bases at J, with 8 bases in the middle.

This chain links TRBV6-6 with TRBJ1-2; the match to TRBD1 covers 7 bases. The CDR3 is 15 residues long. Germline assignment: CDR1 MNHNY and CDR2 SVGAGI (reference sequence). V was pared by 0 bases and J by 6 bases, with 7 bases of the junction left unmatched. CDR3 DNA sequence: TGTGCCAGCAGTTACTCGAGGTCAGGGGGGCATGGCTACACCTTC. It yields the protein CASSYSRSGGHGYTF.

This chain uses TRBV2 with TRBJ2-2, with a weak D call TRBD1 (8 bases). The CDR3 is 15 amino acids. Deletions cut 6 bases from V and 5 bases from J, with 16 bases between. CDR1 and CDR2 (germline): SNHLY, FYNNEI. CDR3 sequence (DNA): TGTGCCAGCAGGGTCGACAGGGGAGGGACCGGGGAGCTGTTTTTT. Its translation: CASRVDRGGTGELFF. Full variable domain (remainder filled in from reference TRBV2 and TRBJ2-2): EPEVTQTPSHQVTQMGQEVILRCVPISNHLYFYWYRQILGQKVEFLVSFYNNEISEKSEIFDDQFSVERPDGSNFTLKIRSTKLEDSAMYFCASRVDRGGTGELFFGEGSRLTVL.

The genes are TRBV30 and TRBJ2-4; possibly TRBD1 for D (8 bases). Germline V gene lookup returns CDR1 GTSNPN and CDR2 SVGIG (reference sequence). The V end was cut by 3 bases, the J end by 0 bases, with 21 bases between. This CDR3 spans 18 amino acids. CDR3 nucleotide sequence: TGTGCCTGGAGCGGACAGGGAGGGGGGGTTATAGCCAAAAACATTCAGTACTTC. Amino acid sequence: CAWSGQGGGVIAKNIQYF.

V usage is TRBV7-6 and J usage is TRBJ1-4; D not certain. With 1 base removed from V and 3 bases from J, the gap between germline ends came to 15 bases. There are 17 residues in the CDR3. Germline CDR1 reads SGHVS; CDR2 reads FNYEAQ. CDR3 in DNA: TGTGCCAGCAGCTTAGGCGGGATCGGGCGAGCTAATGAAAAACTGTTTTTT. Amino acid sequence: CASSLGGIGRANEKLFF.

The chain joins TRBV13 to TRBJ2-2; D possibly corresponds to TRBD2 (6 bases). CDR1 PRHDT and CDR2 FYEKMQ come from the germline V gene (reference sequence). The CDR3 has 12 residues. The V end was cut by 11 bases, the J end by 6 bases, with 13 bases between. The CDR3, as DNA: TGTGCCCGGGCGGGAATGGCCGGGGAGCTGTTTTTT. Amino acid sequence: CARAGMAGELFF.

V and J are TRBV25-1 and TRBJ2-1; D possibly corresponds to TRBD1 (5 bases). The germline gives CDR1 MGHDK, CDR2 SYGVNS. V was shortened by 10 bases and J by 3 bases, with 10 bases between the two germline ends. This CDR3 is built from 12 residues. CDR3 DNA: TGTGCCATGCTAGGGGACTACAATGAGCAGTTCTTC. Translation gives CAMLGDYNEQFF. Complete variable domain (other parts from reference TRBV25-1 and TRBJ2-1): EADIYQTPRYLVIGTGKKITLECSQTMGHDKMYWYQQDPGMELHLIHYSYGVNSTEKGDLSSESTVSRIRTEHFPLTLESARPSHTSQYLCAMLGDYNEQFFGPGTRLTVL.

The table lists this clone with a count of one. The V and J genes are TRBV6-6 and TRBJ2-5; D is ambiguous. The V end was cut by 8 bases, the J end by 9 bases, with 22 bases between. The CDR3 extends over 14 amino acids. Looked up from germline, CDR1 is MNHNY and CDR2 is SVGAGI (reference sequence). The CDR3 protein is CASFLAGSVGPQYF. The CDR3 region has the DNA TGTGCCAGCTTTTTGGCAGGTTCAGTCGGACCCCAGTACTTC.

The chain uses TRBV6-1 and TRBJ2-7, with D possibly matching TRBD1 (5 bases). CDR1 and CDR2 (germline): MNHNS, SASEGT. The germline V and J ends were trimmed by 2 bases and 0 bases, with 11 bases remaining between them. This CDR3 spans 15 amino acids. The CDR3 DNA sequence: TGTGCCAGCAGTGAATTTCTGACAGCCTCCTACGAGCAGTACTTC. This sequence encodes CASSEFLTASYEQYF.

The chain uses TRBV18 and TRBJ1-2; D might be TRBD1 (6 bases). This CDR3 region has 16 residues. Trimming took 0 bases from V and 4 from J, leaving 15 bases between them. CDR1 is KGHSH and CDR2 is LQKENI in the germline V gene. The CDR3 loop is CASSPPGQIISYGYTF. CDR3 bases: TGTGCCAGCTCACCACCCGGACAGATTATTTCCTATGGCTACACCTTC.

The rearrangement links TRBV7-9 to TRBJ2-7, with TRBD1 matching over 7 bases. Germline trimming cut 2 bases from V and 6 bases from J; bases unmatched to any gene: 7. This CDR3 spans 14 amino acids. Looked up from germline, CDR1 is SEHNR and CDR2 is FQNEAQ (reference sequence). The CDR3 bases are TGTGCCAGCAGCTTATTCGACAGGGTAAGCGAGCAGTACTTC. Amino acids: CASSLFDRVSEQYF. The full variable domain, rest sourced from reference TRBV7-9 and TRBJ2-7, is DTGVSQNPRHKITKRGQNVTFRCDPISEHNRLYWYRQTLGQGPEFLTYFQNEAQLEKSRLLSDRFSAERPKGSFSTLEIQRTEQGDSAMYLCASSLFDRVSEQYFGPGTRLTVT.

This sequence joins TRBV5-1 and TRBJ1-5, with a tentative D call TRBD1 (5 bases). The CDR3 runs to 13 residues. The germline V gene encodes CDR1 SGHRS and CDR2 YFSETQ. V was cut by 0 bases and J by 5 bases, with 6 bases left in between. The DNA of the CDR3 is TGCGCCAGCAGCTTGGGAGGGGATCAGCCCCAGCATTTT. Residues: CASSLGGDQPQHF.

The V and J genes are TRBV6-6 and TRBJ1-5; D is uncertain. CDR3 length: 14 amino acids. Germline CDR1 reads MNHNY; CDR2 reads SVGAGI (reference sequence). V was cut by 6 bases and J by 7 bases, with 16 bases left in between. The CDR3 spells CASRRTALGQPQHF. The DNA for the CDR3 is TGTGCCAGCAGACGGACCGCCCTCGGGCAGCCCCAGCATTTT.

This chain uses TRBV6-1 with TRBJ1-2; no definite D call. This CDR3 is built from 12 residues. CDR1 MNHNS and CDR2 SASEGT come from the germline V gene. With 1 base removed from V and 8 bases from J, the gap between germline ends came to 8 bases. The DNA of the CDR3 is TGTGCCAGCAGTGAAGTAGTAACGGGCTACACCTTC. Translation gives CASSEVVTGYTF.

The genes are TRBV5-1 and TRBJ2-3; the D is unclear. The CDR3 sequence is 14 residues long. Deletions cut 5 bases from V and 7 bases from J, with 17 bases between. Germline V gives CDR1 SGHRS, CDR2 YFSETQ. DNA of the CDR3: TGCGCCAGCAGAGGCACGGTGGTTCCACATACGCAGTATTTT. Protein: CASRGTVVPHTQYF.

The CDR3 region is CASSLSQGQIAKNIQYF. DNA of the CDR3: TGTGCCAGCAGCTTATCCCAAGGACAGATAGCCAAAAACATTCAGTACTTC. The chain joins TRBV5-8 to TRBJ2-4, with TRBD1 as a possible D gene (6 bases). CDR3 length: 17 amino acids. Germline V CDR1 and CDR2: SGHTS, YDEGEE. Trimming took 2 bases from V and 0 from J, leaving 15 bases between them.

The rearrangement uses TRBV19 and TRBJ1-2; no clear D. Per the germline V gene, CDR1 is LNHDA and CDR2 is SQIVND (reference sequence). V was cut by 7 bases and J by 1 base, with 7 bases left in between. The CDR3 sequence is 12 residues long. CDR3 region: CASKSDNYGYTF. CDR3 DNA sequence: TGTGCCAGTAAGAGCGATAACTATGGCTACACCTTC.

The CDR3 coding sequence is TGTGCCAGCAGCTTCAGGGATGGCGGTAGCTCTGGAAACACCATATATTTT. This gives the protein CASSFRDGGSSGNTIYF. The chain has TRBV7-6 and TRBJ1-3; possible D gene TRBD1, 5 bases. Trimming cost V 3 bases and J 0 bases, with 15 bases left between them. CDR3 length: 17 amino acids. The germline CDR1 and CDR2 sequences are SGHVS and FNYEAQ. The complete variable domain, with remaining parts taken from reference TRBV7-6 and TRBJ1-3, reads GAGVSQSPRYKVTKRGQDVALRCDPISGHVSLYWYRQALGQGPEFLTYFNYEAQQDKSGLPNDRFSAERPEGSISTLTIQRTEQRDSAMYRCASSFRDGGSSGNTIYFGEGSWLTVV.

The rearrangement uses TRBV5-1 and TRBJ2-7; TRBD1 is a possible D gene (6 bases). CDR1 and CDR2 (germline): SGHRS, YFSETQ. The CDR3 runs to 14 residues. Trimming took off 5 bases at V and 4 bases at J, with 16 bases between the two ends. CDR3 DNA: TGCGCCAGCAGGCGGACAGTTTTAATGTACGAGCAGTACTTC. Translating it yields CASRRTVLMYEQYF.

This clone has just one count. The chain couples TRBV9 to TRBJ2-1; D is undetermined. The V gene lost 0 bases and the J gene lost 7 bases, with 8 bases spanning the gap. The CDR3 consists of 13 residues. Germline V CDR1 and CDR2: SGDLS, YYNGEE. The CDR3 reads CASSVGLTNEQFF. The CDR3 region has the DNA TGTGCCAGCAGCGTAGGGCTGACTAATGAGCAGTTCTTC. Filled out from reference TRBV9 and TRBJ2-1, the complete variable domain reads DSGVTQTPKHLITATGQRVTLRCSPRSGDLSVYWYQQSLDQGLQFLIQYYNGEERAKGNILERFSAQQFPDLHSELNLSSLELGDSALYFCASSVGLTNEQFFGPGTRLTVL.

V usage is TRBV5-1 and J usage is TRBJ1-1; D is unresolved. V lost 4 bases, J lost 1 base, and 14 bases lay in between. Germline V lookup: CDR1 SGHRS, CDR2 YFSETQ. This CDR3 comprises 15 residues. The CDR3 region is CASSPGWWENTEAFF. In DNA, the CDR3 is TGCGCCAGCAGCCCCGGGTGGTGGGAGAACACTGAAGCTTTCTTT.

V gene TRBV9 combines with J gene TRBJ2-3; 8 bases are a match to TRBD2. The CDR3 runs 16 residues. The germline CDR1 and CDR2 sequences are SGDLS and YYNGEE. V trimming: 2 bases; J trimming: 2 bases; junction bases outside the gene matches: 7. CDR3 DNA sequence: TGTGCCAGCAGCGTCTATTTAGCGGGGTACACAGATACGCAGTATTTT. It codes for CASSVYLAGYTDTQYF.

The J gene is TRBJ1-2, the V gene TRBV9; D uncertain. With 0 bases removed from V and 4 bases from J, the gap between germline ends came to 10 bases. The CDR3 sequence is 14 residues long. Germline V CDR1 and CDR2: SGDLS, YYNGEE. The CDR3 spells CASSVVPSLYGYTF. The DNA for the CDR3 is TGTGCCAGCAGCGTAGTTCCAAGCCTCTATGGCTACACCTTC.

This chain connects TRBV14 to TRBJ1-4; 9 bases are shared with TRBD1. The ends lost 4 bases at V and 13 bases at J; junction bases unmatched: 13. The V gene's germline CDR1 is SGHDN and CDR2 FVKESK. The length of the CDR3 is 15 residues. The CDR3 DNA is TGTGCCAGCAGCCGTGCCGGGACAGGGACGAGGGGACTGTTTTTT. It is translated as CASSRAGTGTRGLFF.

This chain links TRBV30 with TRBJ2-7; 10 bases fit TRBD1. There are 14 residues in the CDR3. From germline, CDR1 is GTSNPN and CDR2 SVGIG (reference sequence). Unmatched junction bases numbered 6, after V lost 5 bases and J lost 2 bases. CDR3 in amino acids: CAWGGQGIPYEQYF. CDR3 DNA sequence: TGTGCCTGGGGGGGACAGGGGATCCCCTACGAGCAGTACTTC.

The CDR3 DNA follows: TGTGCCAGCAGCTTAAATCAGGTCAAAAACATTCAGTACTTC. Amino acids: CASSLNQVKNIQYF. This chain joins TRBV7-9 and TRBJ2-4; D call uncertain. CDR1 is SEHNR and CDR2 is FQNEAQ in the germline V gene (reference sequence). The CDR3 has 14 residues. Trimming took off 2 bases at V and 3 bases at J, with 8 bases between the two ends.

The gene calls are TRBV5-1 and TRBJ1-1; D perhaps matches TRBD1 (6 bases). The germline V gene encodes CDR1 SGHRS and CDR2 YFSETQ. Trimming shortened V by 2 bases and J by 5 bases, and 13 bases separated the two germline ends. The CDR3 sequence is 14 residues long. Written as DNA, the CDR3 is TGCGCCAGCAGCTTAATACAGGGAAGGACTGAAGCTTTCTTT. Translating it yields CASSLIQGRTEAFF.

The chain carries TRBV11-2 and TRBJ2-1; 15 nucleotides align to TRBD2. Unmatched junction bases numbered 7, after V lost 0 bases and J lost 10 bases. This CDR3 comprises 17 residues. Germline CDR1 and CDR2: SGHAT and FQNNGV. This CDR3 reads CASSLEGLAGGRGEQFF. CDR3 DNA sequence: TGTGCCAGCAGCTTAGAGGGACTAGCGGGAGGTCGAGGCGAGCAGTTCTTC.